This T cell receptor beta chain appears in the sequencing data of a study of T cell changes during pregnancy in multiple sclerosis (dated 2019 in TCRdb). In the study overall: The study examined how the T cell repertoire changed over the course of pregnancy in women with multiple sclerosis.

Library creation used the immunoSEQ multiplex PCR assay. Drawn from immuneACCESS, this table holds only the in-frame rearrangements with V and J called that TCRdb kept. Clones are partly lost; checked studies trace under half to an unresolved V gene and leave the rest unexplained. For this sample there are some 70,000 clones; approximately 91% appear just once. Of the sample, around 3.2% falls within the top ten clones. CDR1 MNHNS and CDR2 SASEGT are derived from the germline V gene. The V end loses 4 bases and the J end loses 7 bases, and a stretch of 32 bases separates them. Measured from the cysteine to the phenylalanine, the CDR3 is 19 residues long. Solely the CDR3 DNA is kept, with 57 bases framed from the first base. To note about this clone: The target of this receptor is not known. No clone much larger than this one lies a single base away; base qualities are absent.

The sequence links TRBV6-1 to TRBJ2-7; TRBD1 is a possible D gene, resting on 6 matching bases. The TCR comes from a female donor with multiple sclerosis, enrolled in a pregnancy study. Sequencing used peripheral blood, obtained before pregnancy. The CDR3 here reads CASSAQKAGTPTFWREQYF. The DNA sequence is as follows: TGTGCCAGCAGTGCGCAGAAAGCCGGGACACCGACCTTTTGGAGGGAGCAGTACTTC.